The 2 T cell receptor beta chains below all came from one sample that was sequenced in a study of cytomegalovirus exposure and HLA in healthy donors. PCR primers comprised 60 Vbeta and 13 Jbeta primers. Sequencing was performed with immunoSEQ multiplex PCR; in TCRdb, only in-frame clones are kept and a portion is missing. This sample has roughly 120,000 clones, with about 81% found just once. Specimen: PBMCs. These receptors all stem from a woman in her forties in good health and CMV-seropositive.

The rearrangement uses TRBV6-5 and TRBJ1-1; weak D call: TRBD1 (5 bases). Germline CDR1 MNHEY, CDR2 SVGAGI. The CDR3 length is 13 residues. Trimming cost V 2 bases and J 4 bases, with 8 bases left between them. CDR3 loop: CASSYQGGTEAFF. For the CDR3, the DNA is TGTGCCAGCAGTTACCAGGGCGGCACTGAAGCTTTCTTT.

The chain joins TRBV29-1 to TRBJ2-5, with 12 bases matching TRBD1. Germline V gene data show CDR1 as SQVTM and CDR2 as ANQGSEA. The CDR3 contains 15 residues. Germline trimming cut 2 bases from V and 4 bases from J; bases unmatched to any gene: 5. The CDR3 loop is CSVETGQGARETQYF. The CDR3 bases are TGCAGCGTTGAAACGGGACAGGGGGCGCGAGAGACCCAGTACTTC.